A selection of T cell receptor beta chains follows, all from one sample in a study of T cells after yellow fever vaccination. TCRdb fed the 5' RACE reads into MiXCR, producing one record per CDR3 protein. The sample holds approximately 550,000 distinct CDR3 sequences, 15% to 20% seen once. The sequencing here drew on PBMCs, taken 15 days after the yellow fever booster vaccination. These receptor sequences come from a man aged 25 to 45 who received the YFV17D yellow fever vaccine. Both conserved end residues are part of each CDR3. D genes are given only for firm matches. For some rows the clone size is stated as once, few or many, or as a class when expanded; others skip it.

v_gene,d_gene,j_gene,abundance,CDR3nt,CDR3aa
TRBV4-2,TRBD1,TRBJ2-3,.,TGTGCCAGCAGCCAAGTGCTAGGGACAGGGTCCACAGATACGCAGTATTTT,CASSQVLGTGSTDTQYF
TRBV7-9,.,TRBJ2-7,.,TGTGCCAGCAGCCATGGACAACTCTACGAGCAGTACTTC,CASSHGQLYEQYF
TRBV6-5,.,TRBJ1-2,.,TGTGCCAGCAGTTCTGGGGGCTATGGCTACACCTTC,CASSSGGYGYTF
TRBV3-1,TRBD1,TRBJ1-2,.,TGTGCCAGCAGCCCGACGGGACAGGGGAAAAATGGCTACACCTTC,CASSPTGQGKNGYTF
TRBV18,.,TRBJ2-3,few,TGTGCCAGCTCACCACTCGGGGCTAGCACAGATACGCAGTATTTT,CASSPLGASTDTQYF
TRBV7-9,.,TRBJ2-3,many,TGTGCCAGCAGCTTAGGGTCTGGTCGAGGGAGTGGAGTTACGCAGTATTTT,CASSLGSGRGSGVTQYF
TRBV15,.,TRBJ2-7,.,TGTGCCACCAGCAGAGATTGGAACTACGAGCAGTACTTC,CATSRDWNYEQYF
TRBV7-2,.,TRBJ2-7,few,TGTGCCAGCAGCTTGGACCCACATGGCGAGCAGTACTTC,CASSLDPHGEQYF
TRBV4-3,.,TRBJ1-5,few,TGCGCCAGCAGCCCCCACTCAGGGTATAGCAATCAGCCCCAGCATTTT,CASSPHSGYSNQPQHF
TRBV7-2,TRBD2,TRBJ2-5,.,TGTGCCAGCAGTTTCCTGCCGGGACTAGCGGGAGTAGAGACCCAGTACTTC,CASSFLPGLAGVETQYF
TRBV7-3,.,TRBJ2-2,.,TGTGCCAGCAGCTCAAGCGGGTCCCACACCGGGGAGCTGTTTTTT,CASSSSGSHTGELFF
TRBV21-1,.,TRBJ2-1,.,TGTGCCAGCAGCAGAACAGGGGGCCCAAGAAATGAGCAGTTCTTC,CASSRTGGPRNEQFF
TRBV4-1,.,TRBJ1-5,.,TGCGCCAGCAGCCAAGATGCGTCAAGTAATCAGCCCCAGCATTTT,CASSQDASSNQPQHF
TRBV5-1,TRBD2,TRBJ2-1,once,TGCGCCAGCAGCTTATCTAGCGGGGGAGACAATGAGCAGTTCTTC,CASSLSSGGDNEQFF
TRBV20-1,.,TRBJ2-7,.,TGCAGTGCTACCGACGGCGGGAAACCCTACGAGCAGTACTTC,CSATDGGKPYEQYF
TRBV6-6,TRBD1,TRBJ2-1,.,TGTGCCAGCAGTTACCGACAGGGCAATGAGCAGTTCTTC,CASSYRQGNEQFF
TRBV29-1,TRBD2,TRBJ2-3,.,TGCAGCGTTGAGGCGGGAGCGGGCGCAGATACGCAGTATTTT,CSVEAGAGADTQYF
TRBV4-3,.,TRBJ2-6,.,TGCGCCAGCAGCCAAGATCCACCCCAAGGGTTTTCCGGGGCCAACGTCCTGACTTTC,CASSQDPPQGFSGANVLTF
TRBV12-3/TRBV12-4,TRBD2,TRBJ2-1,few,TGTGCCAGCACCGCGAAGCGGGAGGCCTACAATGAGCAGTTCTTC,CASTAKREAYNEQFF
TRBV28,TRBD2,TRBJ2-7,.,TGTGTCGTCTCCAGCGGGAGGGCCTACGAGCAGTACTTC,CVVSSGRAYEQYF
TRBV7-2,TRBD1,TRBJ1-5,.,TGTGCCAGGGAGGGGGCTGCAAAACAGCCCCAGCATTTT,CAREGAAKQPQHF
TRBV7-2,.,TRBJ2-7,many,TGTGCCAGGAGGTGGTACGAGCAGTACTTC,CARRWYEQYF
TRBV3-1,.,TRBJ2-7,few,TGTGCCAGCAGCCAAACACCGGGCGGAGAGCAGTACTTC,CASSQTPGGEQYF
TRBV6-5,.,TRBJ1-2,few,TGTGCCAGCAGCCGACTGGGGGAAGGCTACACCTTC,CASSRLGEGYTF
TRBV7-9,.,TRBJ2-7,few,TGTGCCAGCAGCTTATGGGGGATGGACGAGCAGTACTTC,CASSLWGMDEQYF
TRBV11-2,TRBD1,TRBJ2-1,.,TGTGCCAGCAGCTTCCTCCGAGGGGGCTTGAATGAGCAGTTCTTC,CASSFLRGGLNEQFF
TRBV7-9,TRBD1,TRBJ2-7,few,TGTGCCAGCAGCGTCACAGGGGTCGAGCAGTACTTC,CASSVTGVEQYF
TRBV5-1,.,TRBJ1-1,medium-sized,TGCGCCAGCAGCCCTCGTTCGGGGGGCGGAGGCGGCACTGAAGCTTTCTTT,CASSPRSGGGGGTEAFF
TRBV11-2,TRBD2,TRBJ2-5,few,TGTGCCAGCAGCTTAGATTCGGGGACTAGCGGGTTATATGTAGAGACCCAGTACTTC,CASSLDSGTSGLYVETQYF
TRBV15,TRBD1,TRBJ2-3,few,TGTGCCACCAGGACAGGGTTTAGCACAGATACGCAGTATTTT,CATRTGFSTDTQYF
TRBV7-3,TRBD2,TRBJ2-2,.,TGTGCCAGCAGCTTCCCCGGACTAGGAGGGACCGGGGAGCTGTTTTTT,CASSFPGLGGTGELFF
TRBV10-3,.,TRBJ2-5,once,TGTGCCATCGGGGGAACACAAGAGACCCAGTACTTC,CAIGGTQETQYF
TRBV14,.,TRBJ1-1,.,TGTGCCAGCAGCCGGCGACCTAAACTGGGCACTGAAGCTTTCTTT,CASSRRPKLGTEAFF
TRBV29-1,TRBD2,TRBJ2-3,.,TGCAGCGAAACGGGCGGGAGATGGGCAGATACGCAGTATTTT,CSETGGRWADTQYF
TRBV7-2,.,TRBJ2-3,.,TGTGCCAGCAGCCCAGGGACCAGCGTCCCAGATACGCAGTATTTT,CASSPGTSVPDTQYF
TRBV12-3/TRBV12-4,TRBD2,TRBJ2-7,once,TGTGCCAGCAGTTTTGGCGGGAGAAACGAGCAGTACTTC,CASSFGGRNEQYF
TRBV25-1,TRBD1,TRBJ2-7,.,TGTGCCAGCAGTGGGTGGACAGGGCCCTCGGGCGAGCAGTACTTC,CASSGWTGPSGEQYF
TRBV20-1,TRBD1,TRBJ2-1,.,TGCAGTGTAGGGACAGCACTCTACAATGAGCAGTTCTTC,CSVGTALYNEQFF
TRBV7-2,TRBD2,TRBJ2-1,.,TGTGCCAGCAGCCCTATAGCGGGAGGGAACAATGAGCAGTTCTTC,CASSPIAGGNNEQFF
TRBV19,TRBD2,TRBJ2-3,.,TGTGCCAGTAGTCGACTAGCGGGGCCTAGCACAGATACGCAGTATTTT,CASSRLAGPSTDTQYF
TRBV5-1,TRBD2,TRBJ2-1,many,TGCGCCAGCAGCTTGGGACTAGCGGGAGTTGATGAGCAGTTCTTC,CASSLGLAGVDEQFF
TRBV7-3,TRBD2,TRBJ2-7,.,TGTGCCAGCAGCGAACGACTAGCGGGAGTAGGGGATGAGCAGTACTTC,CASSERLAGVGDEQYF
TRBV7-2,TRBD2,TRBJ2-1,.,TGTGCCAGCAGCTCTGTAGCGGGAGTAACCTACAATGAGCAGTTCTTC,CASSSVAGVTYNEQFF
TRBV12-3/TRBV12-4,.,TRBJ1-2,.,TGTGCCAGCAGTCCACAGTTCCGGGAATCGACGGCAAACTATGGCTACACCTTC,CASSPQFRESTANYGYTF
TRBV20-1,TRBD2,TRBJ2-7,.,TGCAGTGCTGGGATAGCGGGAGGTTTTTACGAGCAGTACTTC,CSAGIAGGFYEQYF
TRBV29-1,TRBD1,TRBJ2-5,few,TGCAGCGTTGGGGGACAGAATAAGCCCCAAGAGACCCAGTACTTC,CSVGGQNKPQETQYF
TRBV20-1,.,TRBJ1-5,.,TGCTGTGCTAGCCTTCCGGGGTCCAATCAGCCCCAGCATTTT,CCASLPGSNQPQHF
TRBV7-8,TRBD2,TRBJ2-1,.,TGTGCCAGCGAGTCGGGACTAGGGTACAATGAGCAGTTCTTC,CASESGLGYNEQFF
TRBV14,.,TRBJ1-3,.,TGTGCCAGCAGCCTATCCGGGACGCAGGGAAACACCATATATTTT,CASSLSGTQGNTIYF
TRBV7-2,.,TRBJ2-7,.,TGTGCCAGCAGCTTATTTCGCGGCAATGTCTACGAGCAGTACTTC,CASSLFRGNVYEQYF
TRBV7-8,.,TRBJ1-2,once,TGTGCCAGCAGCTTAATGGTTCGGATGGCGACAGATCCTAACTATGGCTACACCTTC,CASSLMVRMATDPNYGYTF